The source of this TCR beta chain is a study of human T cells and chemical hapten exposure. Study-wide results and limits: Following DPC sensitization, TCRs present above 1 in 1000 frequency showed no change.

Trimming stripped 4 bases from V and 1 base from J, with 11 bases between. The CDR3 consists of 15 residues. CDR1 is PRHDT and CDR2 is FYEKMQ in the germline V gene (reference sequence). The table lists this clonotype with many counts. What it recognizes is unknown. Library preparation tagged each individual cDNA molecule with a unique molecular identifier. Study processing details: Across samples, TCR counts had a median of roughly 96,000 and ranged from about 20,000 to 750,000. TCRdb passed the RACE reads through MiXCR, listing each CDR3 protein once. It is TCRdb's table, rather than the study itself, that gives the V and J calls and clone size. The data show more than 75,000 distinct CDR3 sequences, under 10% seen once. Time point noted: healthy volunteer bleed at 6 weeks. Whole blood that had not been fractionated was the source of extracted total RNA.

Source material: whole blood. V gene TRBV13 combines with J gene TRBJ1-5; D remains ambiguous. The clonotype originates from a male donor in good health. Some clones in this sample may be carry-over from other donors' samples. The CDR3: CASSSGLGSNQPQHF. The CDR3, as DNA: TGTGCCAGCAGCTCCGGGTTGGGCAGCAATCAGCCCCAGCATTTT.